The clone carrying this T cell receptor beta chain was detected ten times or more. The data were obtained in a study of T cells in Graves' hyperthyroidism and ophthalmopathy. The study left out patients who had uncontrolled infection, other autoimmune disease, pregnancy or lactation. The CDR3 regions of TCR beta were amplified from RNA transcripts. A set of HTBI primers served as the primers for a first-round RT-PCR of the TCR CDR3. TCRdb re-derived calls from the multiplex PCR reads in MiXCR, one entry per CDR3 protein. In the table there are 250,000 to 300,000 distinct CDR3 sequences, around 13% of which are singletons. J lost 1 base, V lost 6 bases, and 8 bases had no gene match. The CDR3 sequence is 14 residues long. Germline V gives CDR1 SQVTM, CDR2 ANQGSEA.

The sample consisted of blood. The chain combines TRBV29-1 with TRBJ2-7; 8 bases match TRBD1. This receptor was taken from a woman aged 40 to 55 with Graves' hyperthyroidism. For the CDR3, the DNA is TGCAGCGTGGAGACAGGGGAGAGATCCTACGAGCAGTACTTC. This encodes CSVETGERSYEQYF.